Detailed here is one TCR beta chain. These data belong to a study of cytomegalovirus exposure and HLA in healthy donors. Study background: Within an early data release were about 85 million unique TCRs drawn from HLA-typed donors.

There are 15 residues in the CDR3. The germline V gene encodes CDR1 LGHNA and CDR2 YNFKEQ. V was cut by 0 bases and J by 3 bases, with 12 bases left in between. A multiplex PCR was run with 60 Vbeta primers and 13 Jbeta primers. The table came from immunoSEQ multiplex PCR; TCRdb's copy has only in-frame clones and leaves some out. There are 200,000 to 250,000 clones in the sample; 83% occur only once, and 1.1% to 1.5% lies in the top ten. The V and J genes are TRBV4-2 and TRBJ2-7, with unresolved D. Sequencing was carried out using PBMCs. The receptor was isolated from a girl aged 5-17 years in good health and CMV-seronegative. In nucleotides, the CDR3 is TGTGCCAGCAGCCAAGATGAGGCTCCGAACTACGAGCAGTACTTC. It yields the protein CASSQDEAPNYEQYF.